The 20 T cell receptor beta chains below were found in one sample sequenced in a study of cytomegalovirus exposure and HLA in healthy donors. The PCR made use of 60 Vbeta and 13 Jbeta primers. Sequenced by immunoSEQ multiplex PCR; TCRdb stores in-frame clones only, minus some. Of 130,000 or so clones in the sample, 84% were seen once. The specimen was PBMCs. The receptor set was obtained from a woman aged 18-29 years in good health and CMV-seropositive.

The chain is built from TRBV7-9 and TRBJ1-6, with 8 bases that match TRBD1. The CDR3 runs 18 residues. Looked up from germline, CDR1 is SEHNR and CDR2 is FQNEAQ (reference sequence). V lost 5 bases, J lost 9 bases, and 18 bases stayed unmatched. CDR3 residues: CASSTTPTGAGVGSPLHF. In DNA, the CDR3 is TGTGCCAGCAGCACCACCCCGACAGGGGCGGGAGTCGGTTCACCCCTCCACTTT.

This clone came up a few times. The V and J genes are TRBV14 and TRBJ2-7; 12 bases align to TRBD1. The CDR3 is 15 residues long. Per the germline V gene, CDR1 is SGHDN and CDR2 is FVKESK. V was clipped by 1 base and J by 10 bases; unmatched bases: 8. CDR3 coding DNA: TGTGCCAGCAGCCAAGTGTCCGGGACAGGGGGCGCACAGTACTTC. Its protein product is CASSQVSGTGGAQYF.

The rearrangement uses TRBV28 and TRBJ2-5, with D perhaps matching TRBD1 (6 bases). Trimming removed 6 bases at V and 5 bases at J, with 13 bases between. The CDR3 is 13 residues long. CDR1 and CDR2 (germline): MDHEN, SYDVKM. This CDR3 is CASSDRSVETQYF. The CDR3 DNA sequence: TGTGCCAGCAGCGACAGGTCGGTGGAGACCCAGTACTTC.

The rearrangement uses TRBV5-6 and TRBJ2-1; 12 nucleotides align to TRBD2. Trimming at V came to 2 bases and at J to 0 bases, leaving 3 bases not matched to a gene. The CDR3 contains 17 residues. The germline CDR1 and CDR2 sequences are SGHDT and YYEEEE. As DNA, the CDR3 is TGTGCCAGCAGCTTTATGACTAGCGGGAGCTCCTACAATGAGCAGTTCTTC. Translation gives CASSFMTSGSSYNEQFF.

The V and J genes are TRBV5-1 and TRBJ2-1, with 13 bases matching TRBD2. Germline trimming cut 2 bases from V and 9 bases from J; bases unmatched to any gene: 8. Germline V gives CDR1 SGHRS, CDR2 YFSETQ. CDR3 size: 16 residues. The CDR3 reads CASSFTSGGAGGEQFF. The CDR3, as DNA: TGCGCCAGCAGCTTTACTAGCGGGGGGGCCGGAGGTGAGCAGTTCTTC.

This sequence joins TRBV6-1 and TRBJ1-1; 7 bases fit TRBD1. V shed 3 bases and J 2 bases; nucleotides not matched to a gene: 3. Germline V gene data show CDR1 as MNHNS and CDR2 as SASEGT. The CDR3 is 14 residues long. The CDR3 is CASSDRGTNTEAFF. The CDR3 DNA follows: TGTGCCAGCAGTGACAGGGGGACCAACACTGAAGCTTTCTTT.

The CDR3 loop is CSVEPDRTDTQYF. CDR3 DNA sequence: TGCAGCGTTGAACCGGACAGGACAGATACGCAGTATTTT. V usage is TRBV29-1 and J usage is TRBJ2-3, with 7 bases matching TRBD1. Unmatched junction bases numbered 2, after V lost 2 bases and J lost 3 bases. Germline V gene lookup returns CDR1 SQVTM and CDR2 ANQGSEA. CDR3 length equals 13 residues.

This clone came up a few times. This chain uses TRBV6-1 with TRBJ2-3, with 7 positions matching TRBD2. This CDR3 region has 15 residues. Germline V gives CDR1 MNHNS, CDR2 SASEGT. V dropped 1 base and J dropped 1; count of bases not matched to a gene: 2. CDR3 sequence: CASSEDGGGTDTQYF. The CDR3 bases are TGTGCCAGCAGTGAAGATGGGGGGGGCACAGATACGCAGTATTTT.

The chain's CDR3 is CASSKGDRGPGGYTF. The CDR3 DNA is TGTGCCAGCAGTAAGGGGGACAGGGGGCCGGGTGGCTACACCTTC. The genes are TRBV28 and TRBJ1-2; TRBD1 matches at 12 bases. V shed 5 bases, J shed 7 bases, and the junction held 8 bases outside the gene matches. Per the germline V gene, CDR1 is MDHEN and CDR2 is SYDVKM. The CDR3 has 15 amino acids.

J is TRBJ2-7 and V is TRBV13; possible D gene TRBD1, 6 bases. CDR1 PRHDT and CDR2 FYEKMQ come from the germline V gene (reference sequence). V dropped 0 bases and J dropped 4 bases, with 10 bases sitting between them. The CDR3 extends over 14 amino acids. The CDR3 reads CASSLGGTKYEQYF. CDR3 DNA: TGTGCCAGCAGCTTAGGTGGGACAAAGTACGAGCAGTACTTC.

This chain joins TRBV6-1 and TRBJ2-7; D gene uncertain. The CDR3 loop spans 11 amino acids. Trimming took off 6 bases at V and 0 bases at J, with 3 bases between the two ends. Germline values: CDR1 MNHNS, CDR2 SASEGT. The CDR3 is CASSFSYEQYF. The CDR3 DNA is TGTGCCAGCAGCTTCTCCTACGAGCAGTACTTC.

The chain employs TRBV11-2 and TRBJ1-3; 7 nucleotides match TRBD1. CDR3 length equals 13 residues. Unmatched junction bases numbered 0, after V lost 3 bases and J lost 4 bases. The germline V gene encodes CDR1 SGHAT and CDR2 FQNNGV. Written as DNA, the CDR3 is TGTGCCAGCAGCTTGGGACAGGGAAACACCATATATTTT. This codes for CASSLGQGNTIYF.

This chain joins TRBV4-2 and TRBJ1-1, with D possibly matching TRBD1 (5 bases). The V end was cut by 0 bases, the J end by 0 bases, with 8 bases between. CDR1 and CDR2 (germline): LGHNA, YNFKEQ. The length of the CDR3 is 15 residues. In DNA, the CDR3 is TGTGCCAGCAGCCAAGACCAGGGCATGAACACTGAAGCTTTCTTT. Translating gives CASSQDQGMNTEAFF.

As concerns this clone: At one of its ends the junction is not consistent with the germline gene, which may arise from a read error. V and J are TRBV7-9 and TRBJ2-3, with D possibly matching TRBD2 (7 bases). In germline, CDR1 is SEHNR, CDR2 FQNEAQ (reference sequence). The CDR3 spans 14 residues. In DNA, the CDR3 is TGTTCCAGCAGAAGGGCGGGGGCGGGGGATACGCAGTATTTT. Translated, it gives CSSRRAGAGDTQYF.

The chain is built from TRBV4-1 and TRBJ2-5, with a possible D match to TRBD2 (7 bases). CDR3 size: 15 residues. Germline V gene sequence: CDR1 MGHRA, CDR2 YSYEKL. The germline V and J ends were trimmed by 3 bases and 5 bases, with 16 bases remaining between them. The CDR3 region is CASSQEWEGGETQYF. As DNA, the CDR3 is TGCGCCAGCAGCCAGGAATGGGAGGGGGGCGAGACCCAGTACTTC.

The chain combines TRBV5-1 with TRBJ2-5; 8 bases line up with TRBD1. This CDR3 contains 16 residues. V was pared by 4 bases and J by 2 bases, with 10 bases of the junction left unmatched. Germline V lookup: CDR1 SGHRS, CDR2 YFSETQ. The CDR3: CASSRTGTGSQETQYF. In DNA, the CDR3 is TGCGCCAGCAGCAGGACCGGGACAGGATCTCAAGAGACCCAGTACTTC.

The chain links TRBV5-6 to TRBJ1-4, with D possibly matching TRBD1 (6 bases). Between the trimmed V and J ends, which lost 2 bases and 0 bases, there was a span of 17 bases. The CDR3 has 18 amino acids. Germline V gives CDR1 SGHDT, CDR2 YYEEEE. The CDR3 spells CASSFAWTDLSTNEKLFF. The CDR3 DNA reads TGTGCCAGCAGCTTTGCCTGGACAGACCTATCAACTAATGAAAAACTGTTTTTT.

This chain's CDR3 is CASSPAAGSSGNTIYF. The CDR3 nucleotides read TGTGCCAGCTCACCTGCCGCGGGCTCCTCTGGAAACACCATATATTTT. The gene calls are TRBV18 and TRBJ1-3; D uncertain. The CDR3 is 16 amino acids. The V end lost 3 bases, the J end lost 0 bases, and 12 bases lay between the germline ends. CDR1 is KGHSH, CDR2 LQKENI, per germline.

This chain links TRBV21-1 with TRBJ2-2; the table names TRBD1, a call not compared with the DNA. TRBV21-1 counts as a pseudogene. The length of the CDR3 is 15 residues. CDR3 bases: TGTGCCAGCAGCCGGGGGACAGGTAACACCGGGGAGCTGTTTTTT. This gives the protein CASSRGTGNTGELFF.

The rearrangement uses TRBV27 and TRBJ1-2; 9 bases are a match to TRBD1. The trim removed 0 bases at V and 11 bases at J, leaving 4 bases unmatched. The CDR3 is 13 amino acids. Germline CDR1 MNHEY, CDR2 SMNVEV (reference sequence). The CDR3 region is CASSLSGQGRYTF. CDR3 DNA sequence: TGTGCCAGCAGTTTATCGGGACAGGGAAGGTACACCTTC.